This T cell receptor beta chain was sequenced in a study of a mutant IDH1 vaccine in newly diagnosed glioma. Study-level information: The earlier regimen, radiotherapy, temozolomide, or both, was most often both. The study, taken as a whole, reports: Pseudoprogression looked unconnected to shifts in top peripheral T cell clonotypes.

The table lists this clone with a count of one. Its antigen is not known. V was trimmed by 6 bases and J by 5 bases, leaving 14 bases between them. This CDR3 has 13 amino acids. Germline V lookup: CDR1 LNHDA, CDR2 SQIVND (reference sequence). As to time point: baseline, week 1 (first vaccination visit). Treatment meaning: pre-vaccination baseline after standard-of-care therapy. Those who donated had recent WHO grade 3 or 4 IDH1-mutant, ATRX-lost astrocytomas. Repertoires were generated with immunoSEQ multiplex PCR, while TCRdb's copy carries only in-frame clones and drops some. The sample consists of more than 80,000 clones, about four fifths of them appearing once.

The source was PBMCs, collected from a glioma patient treated with radiotherapy, temozolomide or both. The J gene is TRBJ2-7, the V gene TRBV19, with TRBD1 as a possible D gene (6 bases). The sequence was obtained from a woman aged 45-65 years with glioma. Here the CDR3 DNA reads TGTGCCAGTAGGCACCGGGACATTGACGAGCAGTACTTC. Its protein product is CASRHRDIDEQYF.